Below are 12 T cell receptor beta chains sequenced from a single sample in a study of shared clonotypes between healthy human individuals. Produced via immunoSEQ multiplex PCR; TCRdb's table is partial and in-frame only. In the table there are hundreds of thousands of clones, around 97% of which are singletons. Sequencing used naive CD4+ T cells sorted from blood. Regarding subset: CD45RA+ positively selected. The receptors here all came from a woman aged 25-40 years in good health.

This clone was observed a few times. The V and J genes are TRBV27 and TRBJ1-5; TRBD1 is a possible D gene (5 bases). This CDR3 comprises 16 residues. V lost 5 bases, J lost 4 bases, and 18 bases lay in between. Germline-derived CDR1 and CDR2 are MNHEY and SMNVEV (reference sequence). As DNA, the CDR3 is TGTGCCAGCAGTACGACAGTGAGAGGTGGTAATCAGCCCCAGCATTTT. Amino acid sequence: CASSTTVRGGNQPQHF.

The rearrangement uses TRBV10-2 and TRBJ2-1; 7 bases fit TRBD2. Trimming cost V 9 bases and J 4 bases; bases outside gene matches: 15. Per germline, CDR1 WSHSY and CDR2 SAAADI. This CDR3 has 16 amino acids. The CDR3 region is CARESGGERLYNEQFF. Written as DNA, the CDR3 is TGCGCCAGGGAATCGGGGGGAGAACGTTTATACAATGAGCAGTTCTTC.

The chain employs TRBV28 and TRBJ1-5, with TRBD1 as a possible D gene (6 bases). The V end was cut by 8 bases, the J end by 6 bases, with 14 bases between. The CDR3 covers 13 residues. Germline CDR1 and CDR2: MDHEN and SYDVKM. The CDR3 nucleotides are TGTGCCAGCCATCGCCAGGGGAGTCAGCCCCAGCATTTT. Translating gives CASHRQGSQPQHF.

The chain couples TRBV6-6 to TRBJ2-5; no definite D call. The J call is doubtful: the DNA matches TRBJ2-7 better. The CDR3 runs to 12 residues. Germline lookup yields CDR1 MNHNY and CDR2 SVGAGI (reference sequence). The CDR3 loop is CASSPSLYEQYF. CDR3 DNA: TGTGCCAGCAGTCCCTCTCTGTACGAGCAGTACTTC.

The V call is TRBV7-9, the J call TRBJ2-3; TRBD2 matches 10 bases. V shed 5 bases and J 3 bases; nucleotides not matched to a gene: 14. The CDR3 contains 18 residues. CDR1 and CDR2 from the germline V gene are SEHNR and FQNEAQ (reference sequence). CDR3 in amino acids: CASSASELLAGTTDTQYF. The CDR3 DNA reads TGTGCCAGCAGCGCCTCCGAATTACTAGCGGGAACAACAGATACGCAGTATTTT.

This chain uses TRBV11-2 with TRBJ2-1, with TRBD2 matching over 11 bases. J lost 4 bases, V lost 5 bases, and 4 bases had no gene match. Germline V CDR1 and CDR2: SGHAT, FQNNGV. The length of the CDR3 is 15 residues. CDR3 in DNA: TGTGCCAGCAGCCGACTAGCGGGGCTTTACAATGAGCAGTTCTTC. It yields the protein CASSRLAGLYNEQFF.

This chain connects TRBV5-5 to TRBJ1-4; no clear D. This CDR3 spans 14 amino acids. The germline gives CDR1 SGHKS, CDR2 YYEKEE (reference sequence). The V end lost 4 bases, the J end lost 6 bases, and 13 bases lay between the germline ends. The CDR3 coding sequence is TGTGCCAGCAGCCCTGACACGGTTTATGAAAAACTGTTTTTT. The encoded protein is CASSPDTVYEKLFF.

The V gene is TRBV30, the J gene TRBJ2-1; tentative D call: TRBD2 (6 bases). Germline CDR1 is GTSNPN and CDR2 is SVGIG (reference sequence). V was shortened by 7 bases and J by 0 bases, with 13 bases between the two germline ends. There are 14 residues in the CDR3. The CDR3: CAYDSGSSYNEQFF. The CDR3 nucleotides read TGTGCCTACGATAGCGGAAGCTCCTACAATGAGCAGTTCTTC.

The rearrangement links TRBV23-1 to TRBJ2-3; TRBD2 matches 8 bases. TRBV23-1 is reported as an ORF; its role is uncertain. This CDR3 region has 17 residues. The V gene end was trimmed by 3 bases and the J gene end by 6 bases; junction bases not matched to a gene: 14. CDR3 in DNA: TGCGCCAGCAGTCATCAGGATGAAGCGGGAGAAGAGGATACGCAGTATTTT. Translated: CASSHQDEAGEEDTQYF.

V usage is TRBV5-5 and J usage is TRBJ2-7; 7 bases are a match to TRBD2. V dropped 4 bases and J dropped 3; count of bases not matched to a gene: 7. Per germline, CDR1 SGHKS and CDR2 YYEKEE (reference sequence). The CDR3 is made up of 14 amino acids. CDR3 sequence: CASSIAGGYYEQYF. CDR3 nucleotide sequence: TGTGCCAGCAGCATAGCCGGGGGGTACTACGAGCAGTACTTC.

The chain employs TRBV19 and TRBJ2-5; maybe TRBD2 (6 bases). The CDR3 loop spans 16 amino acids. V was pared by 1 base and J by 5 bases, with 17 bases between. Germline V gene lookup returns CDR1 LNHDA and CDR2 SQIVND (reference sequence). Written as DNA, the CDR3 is TGTGCCAGTAGTATAGGAACCGGGACTGCTGAGGAGACCCAGTACTTC. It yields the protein CASSIGTGTAEETQYF. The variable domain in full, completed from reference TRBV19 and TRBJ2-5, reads DGGITQSPKYLFRKEGQNVTLSCEQNLNHDAMYWYRQDPGQGLRLIYYSQIVNDFQKGDIAEGYSVSREKKESFPLTVTSAQKNPTAFYLCASSIGTGTAEETQYFGPGTRLLVL.

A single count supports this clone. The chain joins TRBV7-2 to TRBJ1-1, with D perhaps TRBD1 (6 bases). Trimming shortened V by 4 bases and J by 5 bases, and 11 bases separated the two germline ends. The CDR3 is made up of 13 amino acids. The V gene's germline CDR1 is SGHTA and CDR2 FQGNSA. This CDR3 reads CASSSRGGTEAFF. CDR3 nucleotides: TGTGCCAGCAGCTCCAGGGGAGGGACTGAAGCTTTCTTT.